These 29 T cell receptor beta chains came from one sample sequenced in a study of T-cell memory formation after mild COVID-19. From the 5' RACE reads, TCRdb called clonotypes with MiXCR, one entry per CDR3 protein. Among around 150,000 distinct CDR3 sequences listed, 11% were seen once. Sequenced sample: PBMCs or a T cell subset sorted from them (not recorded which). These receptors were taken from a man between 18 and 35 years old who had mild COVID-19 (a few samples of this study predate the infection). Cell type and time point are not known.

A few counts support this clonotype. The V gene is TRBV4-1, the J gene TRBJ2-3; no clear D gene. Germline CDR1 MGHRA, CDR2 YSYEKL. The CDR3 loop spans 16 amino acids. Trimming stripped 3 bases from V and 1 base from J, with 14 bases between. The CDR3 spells CASSHEAERGTDTQYF. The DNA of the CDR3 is TGCGCCAGCAGCCACGAAGCCGAGAGAGGCACAGATACGCAGTATTTT.

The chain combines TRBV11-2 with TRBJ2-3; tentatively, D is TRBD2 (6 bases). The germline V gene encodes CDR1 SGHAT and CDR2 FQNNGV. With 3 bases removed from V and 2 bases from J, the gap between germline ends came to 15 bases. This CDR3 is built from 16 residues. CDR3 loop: CASSFLAVGYTDTQYF. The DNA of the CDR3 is TGTGCCAGCAGCTTTTTAGCGGTGGGGTACACAGATACGCAGTATTTT.

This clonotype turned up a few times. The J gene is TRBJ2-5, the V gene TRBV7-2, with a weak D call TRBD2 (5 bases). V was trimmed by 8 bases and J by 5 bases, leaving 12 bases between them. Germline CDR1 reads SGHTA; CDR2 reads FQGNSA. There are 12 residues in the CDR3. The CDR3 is CASGELGETQYF. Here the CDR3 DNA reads TGTGCCAGCGGAGAACTAGGCGAGACCCAGTACTTC. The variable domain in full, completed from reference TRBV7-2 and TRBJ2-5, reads GAGVSQSPSNKVTEKGKDVELRCDPISGHTALYWYRQSLGQGLEFLIYFQGNSAPDKSGLPSDRFSAERTGGSVSTLTIQRTQQEDSAVYLCASGELGETQYFGPGTRLLVL.

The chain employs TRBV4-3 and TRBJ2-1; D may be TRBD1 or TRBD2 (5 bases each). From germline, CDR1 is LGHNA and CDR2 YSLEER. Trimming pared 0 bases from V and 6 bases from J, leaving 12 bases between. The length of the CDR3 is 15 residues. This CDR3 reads CASSQDTGRTNEQFF. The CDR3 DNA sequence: TGCGCCAGCAGCCAAGATACGGGGCGGACCAATGAGCAGTTCTTC.

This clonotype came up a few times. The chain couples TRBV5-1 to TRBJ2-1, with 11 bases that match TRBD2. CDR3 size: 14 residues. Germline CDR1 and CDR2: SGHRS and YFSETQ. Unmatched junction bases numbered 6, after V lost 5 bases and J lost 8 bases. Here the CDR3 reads CASRVGLAGDEQFF. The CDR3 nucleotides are TGCGCCAGCAGGGTAGGACTAGCGGGTGATGAGCAGTTCTTC.

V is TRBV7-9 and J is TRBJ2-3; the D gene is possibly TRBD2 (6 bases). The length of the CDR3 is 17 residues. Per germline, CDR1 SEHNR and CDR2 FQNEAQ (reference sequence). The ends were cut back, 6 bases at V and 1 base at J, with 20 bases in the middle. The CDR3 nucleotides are TGTGCCAGCAGTGGAAAGGGAGGCCTCCGGGGCACAGATACGCAGTATTTT. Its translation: CASSGKGGLRGTDTQYF. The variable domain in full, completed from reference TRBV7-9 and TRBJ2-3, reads DTGVSQNPRHKITKRGQNVTFRCDPISEHNRLYWYRQTLGQGPEFLTYFQNEAQLEKSRLLSDRFSAERPKGSFSTLEIQRTEQGDSAMYLCASSGKGGLRGTDTQYFGPGTRLTVL.

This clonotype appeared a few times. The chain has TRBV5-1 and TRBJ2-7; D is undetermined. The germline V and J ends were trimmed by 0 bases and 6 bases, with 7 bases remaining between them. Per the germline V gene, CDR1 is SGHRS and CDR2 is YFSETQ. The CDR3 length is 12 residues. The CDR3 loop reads CASSLGGGEQYF. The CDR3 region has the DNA TGCGCCAGCAGCTTGGGAGGCGGCGAGCAGTACTTC.

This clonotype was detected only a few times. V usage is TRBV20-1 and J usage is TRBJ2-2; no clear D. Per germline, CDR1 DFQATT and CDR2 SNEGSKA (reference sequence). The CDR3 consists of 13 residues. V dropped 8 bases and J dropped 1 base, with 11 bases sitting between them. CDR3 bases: TGCAGTCTTTTCCTAAGGAACACCGGGGAGCTGTTTTTT. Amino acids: CSLFLRNTGELFF.

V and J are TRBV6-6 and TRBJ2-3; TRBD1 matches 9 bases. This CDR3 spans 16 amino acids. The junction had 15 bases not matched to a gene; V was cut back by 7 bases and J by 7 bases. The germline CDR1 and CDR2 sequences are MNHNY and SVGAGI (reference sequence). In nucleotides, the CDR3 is TGTGCCAGCATCTACAGGGGGCCTCGTACGACGAATACGCAGTATTTT. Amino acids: CASIYRGPRTTNTQYF.

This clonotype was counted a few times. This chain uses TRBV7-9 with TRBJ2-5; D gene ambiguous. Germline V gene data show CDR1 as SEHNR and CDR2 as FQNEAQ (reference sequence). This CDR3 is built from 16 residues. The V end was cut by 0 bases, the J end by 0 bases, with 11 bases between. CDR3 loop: CASSLALRTYQETQYF. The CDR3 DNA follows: TGTGCCAGCAGCTTAGCGCTTAGGACGTACCAAGAGACCCAGTACTTC.

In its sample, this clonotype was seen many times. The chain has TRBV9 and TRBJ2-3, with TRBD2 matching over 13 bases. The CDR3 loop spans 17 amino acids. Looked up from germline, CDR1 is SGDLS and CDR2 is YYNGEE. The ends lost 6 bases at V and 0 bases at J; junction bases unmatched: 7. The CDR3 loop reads CASTRTTSGGSTDTQYF. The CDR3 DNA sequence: TGTGCCAGCACCCGAACGACTAGCGGGGGGAGCACAGATACGCAGTATTTT.

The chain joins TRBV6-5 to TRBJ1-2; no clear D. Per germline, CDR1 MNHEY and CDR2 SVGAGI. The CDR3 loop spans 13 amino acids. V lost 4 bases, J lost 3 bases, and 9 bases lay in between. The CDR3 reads CASSSGSHYGYTF. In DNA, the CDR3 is TGTGCCAGCAGTTCGGGCAGCCACTATGGCTACACCTTC.

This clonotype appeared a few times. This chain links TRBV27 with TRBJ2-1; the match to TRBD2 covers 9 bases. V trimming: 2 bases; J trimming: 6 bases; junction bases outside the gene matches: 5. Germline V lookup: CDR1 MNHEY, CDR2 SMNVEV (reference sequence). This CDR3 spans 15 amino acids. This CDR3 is CASSLAAGGLNEQFF. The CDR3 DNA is TGTGCCAGCAGTTTAGCGGCGGGGGGGCTCAATGAGCAGTTCTTC.

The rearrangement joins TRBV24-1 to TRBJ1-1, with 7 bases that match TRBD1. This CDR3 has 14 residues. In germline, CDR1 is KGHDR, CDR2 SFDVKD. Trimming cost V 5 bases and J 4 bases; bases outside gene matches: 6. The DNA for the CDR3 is TGTGCCACCAGTGCGGGGACAGCGAGCACTGAAGCTTTCTTT. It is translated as CATSAGTASTEAFF.

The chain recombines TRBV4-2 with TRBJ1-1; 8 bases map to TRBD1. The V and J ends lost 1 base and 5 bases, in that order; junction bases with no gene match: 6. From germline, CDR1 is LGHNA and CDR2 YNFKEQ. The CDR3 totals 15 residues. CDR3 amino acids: CASSQVAGGSTEAFF. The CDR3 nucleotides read TGTGCCAGCAGCCAAGTAGCAGGGGGCAGTACTGAAGCTTTCTTT.

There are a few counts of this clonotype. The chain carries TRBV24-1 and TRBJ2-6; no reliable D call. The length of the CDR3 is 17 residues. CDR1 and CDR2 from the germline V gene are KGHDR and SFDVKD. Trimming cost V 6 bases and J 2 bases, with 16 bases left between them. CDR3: CATSPSRGMTGANVLTF. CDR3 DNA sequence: TGTGCCACCAGTCCCTCGAGAGGAATGACTGGGGCCAACGTCCTGACTTTC.

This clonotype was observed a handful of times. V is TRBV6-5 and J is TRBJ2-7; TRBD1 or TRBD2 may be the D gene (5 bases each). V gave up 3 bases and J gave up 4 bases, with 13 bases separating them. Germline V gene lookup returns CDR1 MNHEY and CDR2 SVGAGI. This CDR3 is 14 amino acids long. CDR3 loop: CASSYVSGRYEQYF. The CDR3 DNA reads TGTGCCAGCAGTTATGTTTCAGGGAGATACGAGCAGTACTTC.

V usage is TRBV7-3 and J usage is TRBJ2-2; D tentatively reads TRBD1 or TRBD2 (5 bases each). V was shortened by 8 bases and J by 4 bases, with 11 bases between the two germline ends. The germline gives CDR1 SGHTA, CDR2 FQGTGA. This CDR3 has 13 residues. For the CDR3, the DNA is TGTGCCAGCGGGGGTCGAGGCACCGGGGAGCTGTTTTTT. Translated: CASGGRGTGELFF.

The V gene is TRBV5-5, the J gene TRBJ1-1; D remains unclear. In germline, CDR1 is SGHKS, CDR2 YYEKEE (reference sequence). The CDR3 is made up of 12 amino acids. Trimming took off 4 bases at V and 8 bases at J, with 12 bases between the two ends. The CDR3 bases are TGTGCCAGCAGCCGCGACGAGCGCGAAGCTTTCTTT. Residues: CASSRDEREAFF.

The CDR3 DNA reads TGTGCCAGCACCATCCTCGTCCCCGGAATCTATGGCTACACCTTC. Translated, it gives CASTILVPGIYGYTF. The chain links TRBV13 to TRBJ1-2; no clear D. Between the trimmed V and J ends, which lost 7 bases and 4 bases, there was a span of 19 bases. The germline CDR1 and CDR2 sequences are PRHDT and FYEKMQ (reference sequence). The CDR3 loop spans 15 amino acids.

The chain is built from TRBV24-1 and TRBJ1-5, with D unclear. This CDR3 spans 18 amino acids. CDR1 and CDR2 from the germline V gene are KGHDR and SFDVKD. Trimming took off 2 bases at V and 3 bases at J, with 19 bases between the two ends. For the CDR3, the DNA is TGTGCCACCAGTGATTCCCAGGACGTATGGGCCCTCAATCAGCCCCAGCATTTT. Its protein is CATSDSQDVWALNQPQHF.

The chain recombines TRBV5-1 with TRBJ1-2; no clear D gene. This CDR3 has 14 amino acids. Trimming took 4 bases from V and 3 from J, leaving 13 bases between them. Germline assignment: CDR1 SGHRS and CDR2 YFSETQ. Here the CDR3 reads CASSPMTQDYGYTF. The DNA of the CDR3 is TGCGCCAGCAGCCCGATGACCCAGGACTATGGCTACACCTTC. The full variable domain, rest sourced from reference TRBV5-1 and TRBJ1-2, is KAGVTQTPRYLIKTRGQQVTLSCSPISGHRSVSWYQQTPGQGLQFLFEYFSETQRNKGNFPGRFSGRQFSNSRSEMNVSTLELGDSALYLCASSPMTQDYGYTFGSGTRLTVV.

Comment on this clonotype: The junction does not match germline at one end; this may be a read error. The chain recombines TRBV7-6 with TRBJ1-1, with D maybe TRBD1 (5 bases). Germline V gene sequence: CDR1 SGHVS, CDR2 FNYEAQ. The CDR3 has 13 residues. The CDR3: CASSLGQNTEDFF. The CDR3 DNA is TGTGCCAGCAGCTTAGGACAGAACACTGAAGATTTCTTT.

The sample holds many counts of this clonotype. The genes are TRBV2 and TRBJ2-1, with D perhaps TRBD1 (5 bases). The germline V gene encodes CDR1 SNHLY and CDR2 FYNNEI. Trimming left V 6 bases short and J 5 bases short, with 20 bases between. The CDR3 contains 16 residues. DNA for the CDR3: TGTGCCAGCAGGTCCTTTGTCAGGGCAGGGAACAATGAGCAGTTCTTC. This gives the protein CASRSFVRAGNNEQFF. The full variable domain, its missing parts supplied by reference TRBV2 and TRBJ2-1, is EPEVTQTPSHQVTQMGQEVILRCVPISNHLYFYWYRQILGQKVEFLVSFYNNEISEKSEIFDDQFSVERPDGSNFTLKIRSTKLEDSAMYFCASRSFVRAGNNEQFFGPGTRLTVL.

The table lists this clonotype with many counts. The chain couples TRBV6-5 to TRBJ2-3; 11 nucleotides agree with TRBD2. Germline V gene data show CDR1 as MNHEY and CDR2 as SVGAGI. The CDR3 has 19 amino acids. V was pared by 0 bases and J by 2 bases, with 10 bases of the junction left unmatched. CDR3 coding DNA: TGTGCCAGCAGTTACTCGATCCCCACTAGCGGGGGCCTCACAGATACGCAGTATTTT. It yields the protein CASSYSIPTSGGLTDTQYF.

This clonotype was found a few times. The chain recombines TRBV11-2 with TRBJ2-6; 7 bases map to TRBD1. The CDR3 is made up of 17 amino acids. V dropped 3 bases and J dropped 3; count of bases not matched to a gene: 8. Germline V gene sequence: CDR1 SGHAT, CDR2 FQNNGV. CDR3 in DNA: TGTGCCAGCAGCTTGCTACAGGGGCGACGTGGGGCCAACGTCCTGACTTTC. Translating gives CASSLLQGRRGANVLTF.

DNA for the CDR3: TGCGCCAGCAGCTCCGAAAGCTCTGGAAACACCATATATTTT. It yields the protein CASSSESSGNTIYF. The V call is TRBV5-1, the J call TRBJ1-3; D unclear. The CDR3 contains 14 residues. V was clipped by 3 bases and J by 0 bases, with 7 bases between them. Germline loops: CDR1 SGHRS, CDR2 YFSETQ.

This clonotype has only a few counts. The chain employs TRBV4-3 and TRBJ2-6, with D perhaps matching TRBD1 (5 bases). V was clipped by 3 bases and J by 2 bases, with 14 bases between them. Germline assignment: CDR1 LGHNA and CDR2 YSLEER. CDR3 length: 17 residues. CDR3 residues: CASSQFSRVPGANVLTF. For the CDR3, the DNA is TGCGCCAGCAGCCAGTTTTCCAGGGTACCTGGGGCCAACGTCCTGACTTTC.

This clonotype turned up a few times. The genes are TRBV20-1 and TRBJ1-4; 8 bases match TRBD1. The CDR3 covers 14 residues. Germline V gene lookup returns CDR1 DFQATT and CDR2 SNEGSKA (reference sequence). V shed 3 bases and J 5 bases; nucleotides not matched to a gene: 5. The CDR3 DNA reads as TGCAGTGCTAGTCCGACAGGGGAAAATGAAAAACTGTTTTTT. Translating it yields CSASPTGENEKLFF.